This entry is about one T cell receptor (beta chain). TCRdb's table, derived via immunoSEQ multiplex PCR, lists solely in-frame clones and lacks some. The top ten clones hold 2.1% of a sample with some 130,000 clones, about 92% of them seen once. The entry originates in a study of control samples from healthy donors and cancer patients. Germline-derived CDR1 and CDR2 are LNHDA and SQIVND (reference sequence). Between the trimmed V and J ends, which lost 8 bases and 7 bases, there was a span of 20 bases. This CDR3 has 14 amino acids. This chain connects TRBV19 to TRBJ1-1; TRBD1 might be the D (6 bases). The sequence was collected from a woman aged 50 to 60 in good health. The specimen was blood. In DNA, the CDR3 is TGTGCCAGTCGGGTACAGGGTACTAGAGGTGAAGCTTTCTTT. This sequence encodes CASRVQGTRGEAFF. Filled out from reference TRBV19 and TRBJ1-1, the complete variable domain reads DGGITQSPKYLFRKEGQNVTLSCEQNLNHDAMYWYRQDPGQGLRLIYYSQIVNDFQKGDIAEGYSVSREKKESFPLTVTSAQKNPTAFYLCASRVQGTRGEAFFGQGTRLTVV.